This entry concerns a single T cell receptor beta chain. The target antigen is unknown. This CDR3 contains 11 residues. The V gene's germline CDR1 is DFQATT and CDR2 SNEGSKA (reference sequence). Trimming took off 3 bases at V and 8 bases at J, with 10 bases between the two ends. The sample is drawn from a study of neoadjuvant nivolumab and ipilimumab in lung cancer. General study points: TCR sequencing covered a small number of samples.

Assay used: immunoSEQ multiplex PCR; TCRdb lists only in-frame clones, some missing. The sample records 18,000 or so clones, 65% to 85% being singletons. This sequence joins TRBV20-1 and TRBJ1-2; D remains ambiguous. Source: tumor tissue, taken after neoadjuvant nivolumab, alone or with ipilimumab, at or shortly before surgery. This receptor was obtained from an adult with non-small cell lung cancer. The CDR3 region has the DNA TGCAGTGCTAGCACCTCTACCGGCTACACCTTC. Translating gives CSASTSTGYTF.